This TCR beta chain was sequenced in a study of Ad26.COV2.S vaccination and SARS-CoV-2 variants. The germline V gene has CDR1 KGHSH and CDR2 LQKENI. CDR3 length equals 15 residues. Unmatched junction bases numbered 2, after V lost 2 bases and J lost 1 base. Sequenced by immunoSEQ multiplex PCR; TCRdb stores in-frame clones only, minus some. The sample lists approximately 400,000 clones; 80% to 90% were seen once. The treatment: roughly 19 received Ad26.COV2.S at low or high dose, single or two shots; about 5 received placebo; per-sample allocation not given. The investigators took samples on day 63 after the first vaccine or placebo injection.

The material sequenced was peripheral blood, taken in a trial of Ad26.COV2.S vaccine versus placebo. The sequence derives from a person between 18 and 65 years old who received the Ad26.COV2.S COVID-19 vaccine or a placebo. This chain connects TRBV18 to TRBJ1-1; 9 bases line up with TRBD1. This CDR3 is CASSPGTGRNTEAFF. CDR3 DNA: TGTGCCAGCTCACCAGGGACAGGGAGGAACACTGAAGCTTTCTTT. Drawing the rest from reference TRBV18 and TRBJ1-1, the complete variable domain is NAGVMQNPRHLVRRRGQEARLRCSPMKGHSHVYWYRQLPEEGLKFMVYLQKENIIDESGMPKERFSAEFPKEGPSILRIQQVVRGDSAAYFCASSPGTGRNTEAFFGQGTRLTVV.